Following are 25 T cell receptor beta chains from one sample sequenced in a study of T-cell memory formation after mild COVID-19 (dated by TCRdb to about 2021). Receptor libraries were prepared by 5' RACE. Sequenced using an Illumina NovaSeq 6000. The public reads were reanalyzed by TCRdb: fastp trimming at Q25, MiXCR alignment, in-frame beta chains only. A single entry per CDR3 protein holds the most common genes and DNA from its merged rows. This sample gives about 340,000 distinct CDR3 sequences in total; approximately 15% of them show up just once. About a fifth of the sample is held by the ten biggest clonotypes. Sequencing was carried out using PBMCs or a T cell subset sorted from them (not recorded which). Source of these receptors: a man aged 18 to 29 who had mild COVID-19 (a few samples of this study predate the infection). The sample titles of this study are shuffled in the database, so cell type and time point are left out; the donor was told from shared clones.

This clonotype was found a few times. V usage is TRBV5-1 and J usage is TRBJ1-1; no definite D call. Trimming left V 2 bases short and J 1 base short, with 9 bases between. CDR1 is SGHRS, CDR2 YFSETQ, per germline. The CDR3 is made up of 14 amino acids. This chain's CDR3 is CASSLTPQNTEAFF. CDR3 coding DNA: TGCGCCAGCAGCTTAACTCCCCAGAACACTGAAGCTTTCTTT.

This clonotype was recorded at least ten times. This sequence joins TRBV12-3 or TRBV12-4 and TRBJ1-4; D is unclear. The CDR3 spans 14 residues. The V end was cut by 4 bases, the J end by 6 bases, with 12 bases between. The CDR3, as DNA: TGTGCCAGCAGTTCAGGCCCAGCGGATGAAAAACTGTTTTTT. Translating it yields CASSSGPADEKLFF.

This clonotype has a handful of counts. V usage is TRBV2 and J usage is TRBJ2-1; 10 positions match TRBD2. After removal of 7 bases from V and 10 bases from J, the junction contained 13 bases not matched to a gene. Germline CDR1 and CDR2: SNHLY and FYNNEI. The CDR3 totals 15 residues. CDR3 region: CASIEGGAGGREQFF. CDR3 coding DNA: TGTGCCAGCATCGAGGGCGGAGCGGGGGGGCGCGAGCAGTTCTTC. The variable domain in full, with the rest retrieved from reference TRBV2 and TRBJ2-1, is EPEVTQTPSHQVTQMGQEVILRCVPISNHLYFYWYRQILGQKVEFLVSFYNNEISEKSEIFDDQFSVERPDGSNFTLKIRSTKLEDSAMYFCASIEGGAGGREQFFGPGTRLTVL.

This clonotype occurred a few times. The CDR3 is CSARMTGGGTGELFF. The CDR3 nucleotides read TGCAGTGCTAGGATGACAGGGGGAGGTACCGGGGAGCTGTTTTTT. V and J are TRBV20-1 and TRBJ2-2, with 9 bases identical to TRBD1. Looked up from germline, CDR1 is DFQATT and CDR2 is SNEGSKA (reference sequence). V shed 3 bases, J shed 5 bases, and the junction held 7 bases outside the gene matches. This CDR3 is built from 15 residues.

The genes are TRBV7-9 and TRBJ1-4; D is unresolved. V lost 5 bases to trimming and J lost 0 bases, with 13 bases between them. Germline-derived CDR1 and CDR2 are SEHNR and FQNEAQ (reference sequence). The CDR3 loop spans 16 amino acids. The CDR3 DNA follows: TGTGCCAGCAGCCCCCCGGGAGGCGCAACTAATGAAAAACTGTTTTTT. It is translated as CASSPPGGATNEKLFF.

This clonotype turned up a few times. This rearrangement joins TRBV11-2 to TRBJ2-5; 7 bases fit TRBD1. V shed 4 bases, J shed 8 bases, and the junction held 4 bases outside the gene matches. Germline-derived CDR1 and CDR2 are SGHAT and FQNNGV. The CDR3 extends over 12 amino acids. CDR3 coding DNA: TGTGCCAGCAGCTCAAACAGGGGAACCCAGTACTTC. Translation gives CASSSNRGTQYF.

Many counts were recorded for this clonotype. The gene calls are TRBV4-1 and TRBJ2-2; 8 nucleotides match TRBD2. CDR3 length equals 15 residues. The V gene's germline CDR1 is MGHRA and CDR2 YSYEKL. V shed 1 base, J shed 4 bases, and the junction held 2 bases outside the gene matches. CDR3 protein: CASSQAGGRTGELFF. In nucleotides, the CDR3 is TGCGCCAGCAGCCAAGCGGGGGGGCGCACCGGGGAGCTGTTTTTT.

This rearrangement joins TRBV12-3 or TRBV12-4 to TRBJ1-3; no firm D call. There are 16 residues in the CDR3. V was shortened by 6 bases and J by 2 bases, with 17 bases between the two germline ends. CDR3 amino acids: CASSPVGRKAGNTIYF. DNA for the CDR3: TGTGCCAGCAGCCCGGTGGGCAGGAAGGCTGGAAACACCATATATTTT.

The table lists this clonotype with a few counts. This chain uses TRBV5-1 with TRBJ1-5, with D possibly being TRBD1 (6 bases). V was pared by 4 bases and J by 0 bases, with 11 bases between. Germline V gene data show CDR1 as SGHRS and CDR2 as YFSETQ. CDR3 size: 15 residues. In DNA, the CDR3 is TGCGCCAGCAGCATCGGGACACTTAGCAATCAGCCCCAGCATTTT. This codes for CASSIGTLSNQPQHF.

There are a few counts of this clonotype. The chain employs TRBV5-5 and TRBJ2-6; a weak D match, TRBD2 (5 bases). Looked up from germline, CDR1 is SGHKS and CDR2 is YYEKEE (reference sequence). The CDR3 has 16 residues. With 4 bases removed from V and 2 bases from J, the gap between germline ends came to 13 bases. The CDR3 reads CASSHPRGTGANVLTF. The CDR3 DNA reads as TGTGCCAGCAGCCATCCCCGAGGGACTGGGGCCAACGTCCTGACTTTC.

V and J are TRBV7-2 and TRBJ2-4, with D possibly being TRBD1 (5 bases). V was shortened by 5 bases and J by 2 bases, with 16 bases between the two germline ends. Germline V CDR1 and CDR2: SGHTA, FQGNSA. This CDR3 spans 16 amino acids. CDR3: CASSVEGAYTKNIQYF. In DNA form, the CDR3 reads TGTGCCAGCAGCGTGGAAGGGGCTTACACCAAAAACATTCAGTACTTC.

There are a few counts of this clonotype. The rearrangement links TRBV7-2 to TRBJ2-1; a possible D gene is TRBD2 (6 bases). This CDR3 comprises 14 residues. CDR1 is SGHTA, CDR2 FQGNSA, per germline. The V and J ends lost 2 bases and 7 bases respectively, with 12 bases between them. Written as DNA, the CDR3 is TGTGCCAGCAGCTTACATCGGGAGAGGAATGAGCAGTTCTTC. It translates to CASSLHRERNEQFF.

This clonotype showed up just a few times. CDR3 in amino acids: CASSPHPRDRGNTGELFF. In DNA, the CDR3 is TGTGCCAGCAGCCCACATCCCCGGGACAGGGGGAACACCGGGGAGCTGTTTTTT. The chain uses TRBV7-3 and TRBJ2-2, with TRBD1 matching over 10 bases. Per the germline V gene, CDR1 is SGHTA and CDR2 is FQGTGA. The CDR3 spans 18 residues. V gave up 5 bases and J gave up 1 base; unmatched junction bases: 10. Based on the CDR3 plus reference TRBV7-3 and TRBJ2-2, the full variable domain is GAGVSQTPSNKVTEKGKYVELRCDPISGHTALYWYRQSLGQGPEFLIYFQGTGAADDSGLPNDRFFAVRPEGSVSTLKIQRTERGDSAVYLCASSPHPRDRGNTGELFFGEGSRLTVL.

This clonotype showed up many times. The chain uses TRBV28 and TRBJ1-4; 9 positions agree with TRBD1. The CDR3 has 17 amino acids. Germline assignment: CDR1 MDHEN and CDR2 SYDVKM. The trim removed 6 bases at V and 3 bases at J, leaving 11 bases unmatched. CDR3 in amino acids: CASSHKQGARANEKLFF. As DNA, the CDR3 is TGTGCCAGCAGCCATAAACAGGGGGCACGGGCTAATGAAAAACTGTTTTTT.

This clonotype has only a few counts. The V and J genes are TRBV6-2 or TRBV6-3 and TRBJ2-7; no firm D call. From germline, CDR1 is MNHEY and CDR2 SVGEGT. Between the trimmed V and J ends, which lost 2 bases and 5 bases, there was a span of 10 bases. The CDR3 contains 13 residues. CDR3 in DNA: TGTGCCAGCAGTTACCGGCAGGTGGACGAGCAGTACGTC. Protein: CASSYRQVDEQYV.

This rearrangement joins TRBV14 to TRBJ2-1; tentatively, D is TRBD2 (5 bases). Germline V CDR1 and CDR2: SGHDN, FVKESK. The CDR3 is 14 residues long. Trimming shortened V by 2 bases and J by 4 bases, and 9 bases separated the two germline ends. The CDR3 DNA is TGTGCCAGCAGCCAACCGAGCGGTTACAATGAGCAGTTCTTC. It translates to CASSQPSGYNEQFF. Looking up the rest from reference TRBV14 and TRBJ2-1 gives the full variable domain: EAGVTQFPSHSVIEKGQTVTLRCDPISGHDNLYWYRRVMGKEIKFLLHFVKESKQDESGMPNNRFLAERTGGTYSTLKVQPAELEDSGVYFCASSQPSGYNEQFFGPGTRLTVL.

The chain employs TRBV5-1 and TRBJ2-5, with D perhaps TRBD1 or TRBD2 (5 bases each). The CDR3 runs 14 residues. The germline V and J ends were trimmed by 7 bases and 1 base, with 14 bases remaining between them. Germline V lookup: CDR1 SGHRS, CDR2 YFSETQ. CDR3 nucleotide sequence: TGCGCCAGCTCAACCTGGGACGGCCAAGAGACCCAGTACTTC. Protein: CASSTWDGQETQYF.

The chain recombines TRBV6-5 with TRBJ1-4; D remains unclear. This CDR3 contains 14 residues. The V and J ends lost 2 bases and 4 bases respectively, with 8 bases between them. Germline loops: CDR1 MNHEY, CDR2 SVGAGI. CDR3 bases: TGTGCCAGCAGTTACGGAGGGTTTAATGAAAAACTGTTTTTT. Encoded protein: CASSYGGFNEKLFF.

The chain couples TRBV6-6 to TRBJ2-1, with 8 bases matching TRBD2. The germline gives CDR1 MNHNY, CDR2 SVGAGI (reference sequence). V shed 2 bases and J 9 bases; nucleotides not matched to a gene: 9. The CDR3 runs 15 residues. The CDR3 region is CASSYTAGGSREQFF. DNA for the CDR3: TGTGCCAGCAGTTACACGGCGGGGGGCTCTCGTGAGCAGTTCTTC.

J is TRBJ2-1 and V is TRBV29-1; 9 bases are a match to TRBD1. Germline-derived CDR1 and CDR2 are SQVTM and ANQGSEA. The CDR3 has 14 residues. V gave up 7 bases and J gave up 6 bases; unmatched junction bases: 10. The CDR3 nucleotides are TGCAGCGCCCTGGGACAGGGAGCCGTCAATGAGCAGTTCTTC. Its translation is CSALGQGAVNEQFF.

This clonotype turned up a few times. The rearrangement links TRBV4-1 to TRBJ2-7; 8 bases fit TRBD2. CDR3 length equals 15 residues. J gave up 7 bases and V 2 bases, and 10 bases lay outside the gene matches. CDR1 is MGHRA and CDR2 is YSYEKL in the germline V gene. CDR3 amino acids: CASSQRGLGPPEQYF. The CDR3 coding sequence is TGCGCCAGCAGCCAACGGGGACTAGGGCCCCCGGAGCAGTACTTC.

The DNA for the CDR3 is TGCGCCAGCAGCCAGAACGACGGAGCAGATACGCAGTATTTT. This translates into CASSQNDGADTQYF. The J gene is TRBJ2-3, the V gene TRBV5-1; no clear D. Germline V gives CDR1 SGHRS, CDR2 YFSETQ. V gave up 4 bases and J gave up 4 bases, with 13 bases separating them. The CDR3 sequence is 14 residues long. Full variable domain (outside the CDR3, taken from reference TRBV5-1 and TRBJ2-3): KAGVTQTPRYLIKTRGQQVTLSCSPISGHRSVSWYQQTPGQGLQFLFEYFSETQRNKGNFPGRFSGRQFSNSRSEMNVSTLELGDSALYLCASSQNDGADTQYFGPGTRLTVL.

This clonotype was seen only a few times. The CDR3 loop is CATSRTREGYSYNEQFF. The CDR3 DNA follows: TGTGCCACCAGCAGGACGCGGGAGGGATACTCCTACAATGAGCAGTTCTTC. V and J are TRBV15 and TRBJ2-1; 9 nucleotides match TRBD2. Germline loops: CDR1 LNHNV, CDR2 YYDKDF (reference sequence). V trimming: 3 bases; J trimming: 0 bases; junction bases outside the gene matches: 6. There are 17 residues in the CDR3. The whole variable domain, filled in from reference TRBV15 and TRBJ2-1, reads DAMVIQNPRYQVTQFGKPVTLSCSQTLNHNVMYWYQQKSSQAPKLLFHYYDKDFNNEADTPDNFQSRRPNTSFCFLDIRSPGLGDTAMYLCATSRTREGYSYNEQFFGPGTRLTVL.

This sequence joins TRBV27 and TRBJ2-5; D call uncertain. Germline values: CDR1 MNHEY, CDR2 SMNVEV (reference sequence). The CDR3 contains 15 residues. The V gene lost 5 bases and the J gene lost 0 bases, with 13 bases spanning the gap. In DNA form, the CDR3 reads TGTGCCAGCAGTCCCGGACCTCCGTACCAAGAGACCCAGTACTTC. Residues: CASSPGPPYQETQYF.

The chain joins TRBV6-1 to TRBJ2-5, with D tentatively TRBD2 (5 bases). The germline gives CDR1 MNHNS, CDR2 SASEGT. The CDR3 has 13 residues. V lost 6 bases and J lost 5, with 13 bases in between. CDR3 in amino acids: CASRERTPETQYF. The CDR3 DNA is TGTGCCAGCAGGGAGCGGACTCCGGAGACCCAGTACTTC.